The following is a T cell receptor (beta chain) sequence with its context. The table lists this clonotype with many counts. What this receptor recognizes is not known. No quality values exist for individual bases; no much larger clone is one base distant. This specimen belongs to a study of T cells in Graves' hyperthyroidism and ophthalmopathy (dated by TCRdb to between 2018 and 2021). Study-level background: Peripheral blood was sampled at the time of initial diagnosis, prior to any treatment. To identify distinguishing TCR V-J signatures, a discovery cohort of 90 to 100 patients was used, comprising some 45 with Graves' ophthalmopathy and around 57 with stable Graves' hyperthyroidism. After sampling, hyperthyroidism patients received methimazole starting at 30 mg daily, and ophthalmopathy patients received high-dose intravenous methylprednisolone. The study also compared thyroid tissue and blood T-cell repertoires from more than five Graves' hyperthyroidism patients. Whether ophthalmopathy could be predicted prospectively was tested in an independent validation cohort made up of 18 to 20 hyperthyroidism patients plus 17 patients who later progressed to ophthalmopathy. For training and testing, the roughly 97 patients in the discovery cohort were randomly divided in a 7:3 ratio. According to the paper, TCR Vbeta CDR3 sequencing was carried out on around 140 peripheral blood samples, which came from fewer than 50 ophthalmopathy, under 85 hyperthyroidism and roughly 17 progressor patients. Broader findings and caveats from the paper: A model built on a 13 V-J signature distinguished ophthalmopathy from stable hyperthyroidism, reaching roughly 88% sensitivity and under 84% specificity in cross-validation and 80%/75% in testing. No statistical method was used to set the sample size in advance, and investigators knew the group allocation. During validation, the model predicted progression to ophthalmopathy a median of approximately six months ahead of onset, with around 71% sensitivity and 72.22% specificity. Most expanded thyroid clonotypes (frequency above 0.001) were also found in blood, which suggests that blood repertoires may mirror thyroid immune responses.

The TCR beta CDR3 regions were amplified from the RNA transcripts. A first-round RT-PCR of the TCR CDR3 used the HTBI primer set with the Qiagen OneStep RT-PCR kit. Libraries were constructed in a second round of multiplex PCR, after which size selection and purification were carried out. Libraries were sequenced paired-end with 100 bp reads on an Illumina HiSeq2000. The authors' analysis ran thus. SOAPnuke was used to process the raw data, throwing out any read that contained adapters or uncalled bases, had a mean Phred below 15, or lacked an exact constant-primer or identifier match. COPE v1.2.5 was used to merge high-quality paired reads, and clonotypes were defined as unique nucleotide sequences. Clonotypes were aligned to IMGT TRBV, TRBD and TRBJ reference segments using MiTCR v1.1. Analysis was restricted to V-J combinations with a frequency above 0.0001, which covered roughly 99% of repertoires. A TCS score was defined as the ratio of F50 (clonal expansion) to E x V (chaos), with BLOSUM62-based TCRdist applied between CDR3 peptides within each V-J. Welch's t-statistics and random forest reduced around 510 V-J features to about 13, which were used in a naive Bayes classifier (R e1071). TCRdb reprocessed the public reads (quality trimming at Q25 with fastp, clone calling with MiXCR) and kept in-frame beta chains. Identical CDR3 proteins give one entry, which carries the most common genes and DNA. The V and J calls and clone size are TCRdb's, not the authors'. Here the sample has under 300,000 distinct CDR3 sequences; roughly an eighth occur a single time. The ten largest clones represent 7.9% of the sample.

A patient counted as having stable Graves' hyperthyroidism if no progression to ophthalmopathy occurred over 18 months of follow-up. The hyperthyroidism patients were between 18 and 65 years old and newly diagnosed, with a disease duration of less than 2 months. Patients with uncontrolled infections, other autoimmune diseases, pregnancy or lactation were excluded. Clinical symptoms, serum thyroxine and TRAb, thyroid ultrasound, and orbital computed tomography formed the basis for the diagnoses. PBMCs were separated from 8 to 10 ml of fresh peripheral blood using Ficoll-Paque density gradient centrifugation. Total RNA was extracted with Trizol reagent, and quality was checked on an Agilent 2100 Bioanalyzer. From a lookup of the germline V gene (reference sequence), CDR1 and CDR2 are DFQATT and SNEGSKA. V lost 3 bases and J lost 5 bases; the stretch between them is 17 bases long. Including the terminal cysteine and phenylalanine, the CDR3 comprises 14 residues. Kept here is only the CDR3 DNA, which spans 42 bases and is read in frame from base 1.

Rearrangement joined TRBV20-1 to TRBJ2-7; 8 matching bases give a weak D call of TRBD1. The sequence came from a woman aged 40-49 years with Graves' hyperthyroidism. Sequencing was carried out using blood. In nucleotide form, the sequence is TGCAGTGCTAGTCTAAGACAGGGGAGGGACGAGCAGTACTTC. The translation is CSASLRQGRDEQYF.